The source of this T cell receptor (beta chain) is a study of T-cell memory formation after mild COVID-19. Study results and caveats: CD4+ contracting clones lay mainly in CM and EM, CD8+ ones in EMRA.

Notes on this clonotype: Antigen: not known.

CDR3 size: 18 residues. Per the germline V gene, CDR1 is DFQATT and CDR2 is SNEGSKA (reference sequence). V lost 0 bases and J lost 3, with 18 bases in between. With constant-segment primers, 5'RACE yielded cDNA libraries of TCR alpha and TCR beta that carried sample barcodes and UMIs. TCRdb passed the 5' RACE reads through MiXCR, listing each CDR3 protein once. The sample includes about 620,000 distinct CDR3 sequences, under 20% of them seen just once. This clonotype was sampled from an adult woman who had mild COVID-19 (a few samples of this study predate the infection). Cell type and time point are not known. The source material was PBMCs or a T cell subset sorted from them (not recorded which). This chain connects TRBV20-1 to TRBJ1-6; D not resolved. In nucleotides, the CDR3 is TGCAGTGCTAGAGATCCCGGCACCACAGCAAACTATAATTCACCCCTCCACTTT. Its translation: CSARDPGTTANYNSPLHF.